This passage covers 7 T cell receptor beta chains from one sample sequenced in a study of blood T cell repertoires in COVID-19. Data came from immunoSEQ multiplex PCR; TCRdb stores just in-frame clones and leaves some out. The data hold 150,000 or so clones, with approximately 80% observed a single time. Sequenced sample: peripheral blood. The receptors stem from a woman aged 40 to 50 with active or convalescent COVID-19.

This sequence joins TRBV28 and TRBJ1-1, with a possible D match to TRBD1 (6 bases). The CDR3 runs to 15 residues. CDR1 is MDHEN and CDR2 is SYDVKM in the germline V gene. Trimming shortened V by 2 bases and J by 6 bases, and 16 bases separated the two germline ends. The CDR3: CASSLPRGPVAEAFF. CDR3 DNA: TGTGCCAGCAGTTTACCCAGGGGTCCGGTGGCTGAAGCTTTCTTT.

The genes are TRBV19 and TRBJ2-5, with D tentatively TRBD2 (5 bases). V gave up 1 base and J gave up 10 bases, with 7 bases separating them. Germline CDR1 is LNHDA and CDR2 is SQIVND (reference sequence). The CDR3 contains 11 residues. CDR3 protein: CASSIARGQYF. DNA of the CDR3: TGTGCCAGTAGTATAGCCCGGGGCCAGTACTTC.

The genes are TRBV7-2 and TRBJ2-7; 14 bases line up with TRBD2. The germline gives CDR1 SGHTA, CDR2 FQGNSA. V gave up 0 bases and J gave up 2 bases; unmatched junction bases: 3. CDR3 length equals 17 residues. Written as DNA, the CDR3 is TGTGCCAGCAGCTTAGCGGGGACTAGCGGGGGCCCCTACGAGCAGTACTTC. Residues: CASSLAGTSGGPYEQYF.

This chain uses TRBV19 with TRBJ1-2, with 7 bases fitting TRBD1. Germline V gene lookup returns CDR1 LNHDA and CDR2 SQIVND (reference sequence). V lost 8 bases, J lost 3 bases, and 9 bases stayed unmatched. This CDR3 has 14 amino acids. This CDR3 reads CASAYRGRDYGYTF. DNA for the CDR3: TGTGCCAGTGCATACAGGGGCCGGGACTATGGCTACACCTTC.

The J gene is TRBJ2-1, the V gene TRBV5-6, with 9 bases fitting TRBD1. With 3 bases clipped from V and 0 bases from J, the junction kept 1 base outside the gene matches. From germline, CDR1 is SGHDT and CDR2 YYEEEE. CDR3 length equals 15 residues. Written as DNA, the CDR3 is TGTGCCAGCAGCTGGGACAGGGACTCCTACAATGAGCAGTTCTTC. Translating it yields CASSWDRDSYNEQFF. The full variable domain, with the rest looked up from reference TRBV5-6 and TRBJ2-1, is DAGVTQSPTHLIKTRGQQVTLRCSPKSGHDTVSWYQQALGQGPQFIFQYYEEEERQRGNFPDRFSGHQFPNYSSELNVNALLLGDSALYLCASSWDRDSYNEQFFGPGTRLTVL.

This clone has only a few counts. The chain has TRBV21-1 and TRBJ1-4. TRBV21-1 is a documented pseudogene. The CDR3 loop spans 15 amino acids. The CDR3 DNA sequence: TGTGCCAGCAGCAAATGCCGGGGGAGGCATGAAAAACTGTTTTTT. This sequence encodes CASSKCRGRHEKLFF.

This chain links TRBV18 with TRBJ2-7; weak D call: TRBD2 (5 bases). The germline CDR1 and CDR2 sequences are KGHSH and LQKENI. The V and J ends lost 6 bases and 3 bases respectively, with 9 bases between them. The CDR3 runs to 12 residues. CDR3 in amino acids: CASSGGYYEQYF. CDR3 in DNA: TGTGCCAGCTCGGGCGGGTACTACGAGCAGTACTTC.